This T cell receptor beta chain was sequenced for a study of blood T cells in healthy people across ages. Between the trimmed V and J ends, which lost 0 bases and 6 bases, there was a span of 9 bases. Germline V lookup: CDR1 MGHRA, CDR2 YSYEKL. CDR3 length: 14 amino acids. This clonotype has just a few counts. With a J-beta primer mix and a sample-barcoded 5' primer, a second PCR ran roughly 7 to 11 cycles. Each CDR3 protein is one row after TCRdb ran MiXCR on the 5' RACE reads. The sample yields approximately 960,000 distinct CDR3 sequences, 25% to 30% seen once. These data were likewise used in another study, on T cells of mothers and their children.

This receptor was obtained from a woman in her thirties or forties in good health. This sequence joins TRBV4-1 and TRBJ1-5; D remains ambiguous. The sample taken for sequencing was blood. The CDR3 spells CASSQDRNLQPQHF. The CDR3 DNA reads TGCGCCAGCAGCCAAGATCGGAACCTTCAGCCCCAGCATTTT.